Listed below are T cell receptor beta chains from one sample, sequenced in a study of T cells in Graves' hyperthyroidism and ophthalmopathy. TCRdb re-called the multiplex PCR reads through MiXCR, storing one row per CDR3 protein. The sample records hundreds of thousands of distinct CDR3 sequences, over 35% being singletons. The sample was blood. These receptors were obtained from a man younger than 35 with Graves' hyperthyroidism. Each CDR3 is given with its conserved first and last residue. The D gene is left open where the match is weak. Size is omitted from some rows. Given values are once, few, many or a class for expanded clones.

V: TRBV7-2
J: TRBJ1-1
D: -
size: -
DNA: TGTGCCAGCAGCTTTAAGGGCTTGAGAACTGAAGCTTTCTTT
CDR3: CASSFKGLRTEAFF

V: TRBV2
J: TRBJ1-5
D: -
size: once
DNA: TGTGCCACCCGTAAGCAGGGTGGCAATCAGCCCCAGCATTTT
CDR3: CATRKQGGNQPQHF

V: TRBV20-1
J: TRBJ1-1
D: -
size: -
DNA: TGCAGTGCGAGTCAGGGGTTGGCTGAAGCTTTCTTT
CDR3: CSASQGLAEAFF

V: TRBV2
J: TRBJ1-2
D: TRBD1
size: many
DNA: TGTGCCAGCCTCTGGAGGACAGGGGGATTCGGCTACACCTTC
CDR3: CASLWRTGGFGYTF

V: TRBV9
J: TRBJ1-3
D: -
size: many
DNA: TGTGCCAGCAGCGTACATGGAGTGGGAAACACCATATATTTT
CDR3: CASSVHGVGNTIYF

V: TRBV15
J: TRBJ1-3
D: -
size: many
DNA: TGTGCCACCAGCAGAGATCGGGGTGTGGTAGACACCATATATTTT
CDR3: CATSRDRGVVDTIYF

V: TRBV7-8
J: TRBJ1-1
D: -
size: -
DNA: TGCGCCAGCAGCTTGTGGGGGACGGAGAACACTGAAGCTTTCTTT
CDR3: CASSLWGTENTEAFF

V: TRBV2
J: TRBJ2-5
D: TRBD1
size: -
DNA: TGTGCCAGCAGGGACGGGACAGGGGGAGGGGAGACCCAGTACTTC
CDR3: CASRDGTGGGETQYF

V: TRBV7-2
J: TRBJ2-2
D: -
size: -
DNA: TGTGCCAGCAGCTTTGTCGGGTTGAACACCGGGGAGCTGTTTTTT
CDR3: CASSFVGLNTGELFF

V: TRBV4-1
J: TRBJ2-5
D: TRBD2
size: -
DNA: TGCGCCAGCAGCCAAGGCCGGTGGACACTAGCGGGGGGGGAGACCCAGTACTTC
CDR3: CASSQGRWTLAGGETQYF

V: TRBV29-1
J: TRBJ2-5
D: -
size: -
DNA: TGCAGCGTTGAAGAGGCGGGGATGCCCCAAGAGACCCAGTACTTC
CDR3: CSVEEAGMPQETQYF

V: TRBV29-1
J: TRBJ1-1
D: -
size: -
DNA: TGCAGCGTTGAGAAAGGGTATTTGAACACTGAAGCTTTCTTT
CDR3: CSVEKGYLNTEAFF

V: TRBV20-1
J: TRBJ2-7
D: TRBD2
size: few
DNA: TGCAGTGCTAGATATAGCGGGAGTATTTACGAGCAGTACTTC
CDR3: CSARYSGSIYEQYF

V: TRBV7-9
J: TRBJ2-5
D: TRBD2
size: -
DNA: TGTGCCAGCAGCTTGGTCCTAGCGGGAGGGCCGCAGGAGACCCAGTACTTC
CDR3: CASSLVLAGGPQETQYF

V: TRBV7-9
J: TRBJ1-5
D: -
size: once
DNA: TGTGCCAGCAGCCCCCTCCACGAGCAGCCCCAGCATTTT
CDR3: CASSPLHEQPQHF

V: TRBV12-5
J: TRBJ1-5
D: -
size: -
DNA: TGTGCTAGTGGTTTGGTACCGCGACAGCCCCAGCATTTT
CDR3: CASGLVPRQPQHF

V: TRBV10-3
J: TRBJ2-1
D: TRBD2
size: -
DNA: TGTGCCATCAGCGGACTAGCGGGCTACAATGAGCAGTTCTTC
CDR3: CAISGLAGYNEQFF

V: TRBV6-2/TRBV6-3
J: TRBJ1-5
D: -
size: -
DNA: TGTGCCAGCTGGGGGCATAGCAATCAGCCCCAGCATTTT
CDR3: CASWGHSNQPQHF

V: TRBV14
J: TRBJ2-5
D: -
size: -
DNA: TGTGCCAGCTCACCAATGTTGGACGGCGGGACCCAGTACTTC
CDR3: CASSPMLDGGTQYF

V: TRBV6-5
J: TRBJ1-5
D: -
size: -
DNA: TGTGCCAGCTGGAGGGGAGGATTTAGCAATCAGTCCCAGCATTTT
CDR3: CASWRGGFSNQSQHF

V: TRBV5-4
J: TRBJ2-2
D: -
size: -
DNA: TGTGCCAGCAGTTCCGGGACCCCCGGGGAGCTGTTTTTT
CDR3: CASSSGTPGELFF

V: TRBV20-1
J: TRBJ2-5
D: -
size: -
DNA: TGCAGTGCTCCTCGTAGCGCGAGCCAGGAGACCCAGTACTTC
CDR3: CSAPRSASQETQYF

V: TRBV9
J: TRBJ1-6
D: -
size: few
DNA: TGTGCCAGCAGCCAAGTGCAGCAGGGATCTTATTCACCCCTCCACTTT
CDR3: CASSQVQQGSYSPLHF

V: TRBV12-3/TRBV12-4
J: TRBJ2-5
D: TRBD2
size: few
DNA: TGTGCCAGCAGTTCTAGCGGGGGAATTCAAGAGACCCAGTACTTC
CDR3: CASSSSGGIQETQYF

V: TRBV4-2
J: TRBJ2-5
D: -
size: few
DNA: TGTGCCAGCAGCCAAGATGCGGGTAAACAAGAGACCCAGTACTTC
CDR3: CASSQDAGKQETQYF

V: TRBV7-8
J: TRBJ2-7
D: TRBD1
size: -
DNA: TGTGCCAGCAGCTTCCGGACAGGGGAGGGATACGAGCAGTACTTC
CDR3: CASSFRTGEGYEQYF

V: TRBV27
J: TRBJ1-5
D: -
size: -
DNA: TGTGCCAGCAGTCCGGCGGGGTGGGGCAATCAGCCCCAGCATTTT
CDR3: CASSPAGWGNQPQHF

V: TRBV5-1
J: TRBJ2-5
D: -
size: few
DNA: TGCGCCAGCAGCCTACAGCGGGTGCAAGAGACCCAGTACTTC
CDR3: CASSLQRVQETQYF